The 32 T cell receptor beta chains below all came from one sample that was sequenced in a study of shared clonotypes between healthy human individuals. Clones were read by immunoSEQ multiplex PCR, and TCRdb kept only the in-frame ones, dropping some. The sample consists of approximately 2.5 million clones, around nine tenths of them appearing once. The sequencing sample was made of naive CD4+ T cells sorted from blood. Subset given: CD45RA+ positively selected. These receptors originate from a man aged 18 to 29 in good health.

The J gene is TRBJ2-7, the V gene TRBV9; TRBD1 is a possible D gene (6 bases). The CDR3 covers 15 residues. The V and J ends lost 1 base and 3 bases respectively, with 14 bases between them. CDR1 is SGDLS, CDR2 YYNGEE, per germline. The CDR3 coding sequence is TGTGCCAGCAGCGTACAGACCGGACAGCTCTACGAGCAGTACTTC. Translated: CASSVQTGQLYEQYF.

The sample holds one count of this clone. One end of the junction is discordant with germline, which a read error may explain. The chain is built from TRBV5-1 and TRBJ2-3; 8 nucleotides line up with TRBD1. The CDR3 loop spans 13 amino acids. Germline loops: CDR1 SGHRS, CDR2 YFSETQ. The CDR3 here is CASSLVGTGTQYF. Here the CDR3 DNA reads TGCGCCAGCAGCTTGGTAGGGACAGGTACGCAGTATTTT.

The chain uses TRBV7-2 and TRBJ2-2, with D maybe TRBD1 (5 bases). This CDR3 region has 18 residues. Germline V gives CDR1 SGHTA, CDR2 FQGNSA. V lost 2 bases and J lost 0, with 16 bases in between. In DNA, the CDR3 is TGTGCCAGCAGCTTATACTTCTGGACAAACTCGAACACCGGGGAGCTGTTTTTT. Protein: CASSLYFWTNSNTGELFF. The variable domain in full, completed from reference TRBV7-2 and TRBJ2-2, reads GAGVSQSPSNKVTEKGKDVELRCDPISGHTALYWYRQSLGQGLEFLIYFQGNSAPDKSGLPSDRFSAERTGGSVSTLTIQRTQQEDSAVYLCASSLYFWTNSNTGELFFGEGSRLTVL.

This chain joins TRBV2 and TRBJ2-6; unclear D gene. The V gene lost 4 bases and the J gene lost 3 bases, with 4 bases spanning the gap. The CDR3 sequence is 13 residues long. CDR1 is SNHLY and CDR2 is FYNNEI in the germline V gene. This CDR3 reads CASSAVGANVLTF. In DNA, the CDR3 is TGTGCCAGCAGTGCCGTTGGGGCCAACGTCCTGACTTTC.

V is TRBV30 and J is TRBJ2-7, with no clear D. Trimming shortened V by 2 bases and J by 3 bases, and 8 bases separated the two germline ends. The CDR3 covers 12 residues. Germline loops: CDR1 GTSNPN, CDR2 SVGIG (reference sequence). The CDR3 DNA reads TGTGCCTGGAGTAAAAACGGCTACGAGCAGTACTTC. This translates into CAWSKNGYEQYF.

The rearrangement links TRBV4-1 to TRBJ1-2, with D possibly matching TRBD1 (6 bases). Trimming pared 3 bases from V and 3 bases from J, leaving 14 bases between. This CDR3 comprises 15 residues. The germline CDR1 and CDR2 sequences are MGHRA and YSYEKL. CDR3 sequence (DNA): TGCGCCAGCAGCCAGGGACAACGGGGACACTATGGCTACACCTTC. It yields the protein CASSQGQRGHYGYTF.

The chain combines TRBV5-5 with TRBJ1-2; D call uncertain. CDR3 length equals 15 residues. Per germline, CDR1 SGHKS and CDR2 YYEKEE (reference sequence). V lost 1 base to trimming and J lost 6 bases, with 16 bases between them. CDR3 residues: CASSLYSTDTNGYTF. The CDR3 DNA follows: TGTGCCAGCAGCTTGTATTCGACGGATACTAATGGCTACACCTTC.

The chain uses TRBV30 and TRBJ2-5; D is perhaps TRBD2 (5 bases). The V end lost 5 bases, the J end lost 4 bases, and 17 bases lay between the germline ends. The CDR3 has 14 amino acids. Looked up from germline, CDR1 is GTSNPN and CDR2 is SVGIG (reference sequence). The CDR3 spells CAWGHPGVRETQYF. The CDR3 DNA follows: TGTGCCTGGGGCCACCCCGGGGTGCGAGAGACCCAGTACTTC.

This clone was observed a handful of times. The V and J genes are TRBV5-1 and TRBJ1-5, with 9 nucleotides matching TRBD1. Trimming took 0 bases from V and 7 from J; bases not matched to a gene: 8. The CDR3 has 16 residues. The germline V gene has CDR1 SGHRS and CDR2 YFSETQ. CDR3 protein: CASSLEGQGGGQPQHF. Here the CDR3 DNA reads TGCGCCAGCAGCTTGGAGGGACAGGGAGGAGGACAGCCCCAGCATTTT. The complete variable domain, with remaining parts taken from reference TRBV5-1 and TRBJ1-5, reads KAGVTQTPRYLIKTRGQQVTLSCSPISGHRSVSWYQQTPGQGLQFLFEYFSETQRNKGNFPGRFSGRQFSNSRSEMNVSTLELGDSALYLCASSLEGQGGGQPQHFGDGTRLSIL.

The chain carries TRBV5-1 and TRBJ2-2; unclear D gene. Trimming took off 4 bases at V and 5 bases at J, with 6 bases between the two ends. The CDR3 is made up of 12 amino acids. Germline V gene data show CDR1 as SGHRS and CDR2 as YFSETQ. The CDR3 reads CASSVRTGELFF. CDR3 DNA sequence: TGCGCCAGCAGCGTTCGGACCGGGGAGCTGTTTTTT.

Of note for this clone: One end of the junction does not line up with germline, which may come from a read error. The chain combines TRBV19 with TRBJ2-5; D not resolved. CDR3 length: 14 residues. CDR1 is LNHDA and CDR2 is SQIVND in the germline V gene (reference sequence). The CDR3 DNA reads as TGTGCCAGTATGGCGACGACGAACCACGAGACCCAGTACTTC. This translates into CASMATTNHETQYF.

V is TRBV7-2 and J is TRBJ2-7; no clear D. The CDR3 spans 14 residues. The V gene's germline CDR1 is SGHTA and CDR2 FQGNSA. Trimming pared 1 base from V and 0 bases from J, leaving 7 bases between. As DNA, the CDR3 is TGTGCCAGCAGCTTAGTTCCGGCCTCCTACGAGCAGTACTTC. It codes for CASSLVPASYEQYF.

The V call is TRBV9, the J call TRBJ2-7, with a weak D call TRBD2 (5 bases). The germline gives CDR1 SGDLS, CDR2 YYNGEE. Trimming left V 4 bases short and J 2 bases short, with 19 bases between. This CDR3 has 16 residues. The CDR3 DNA reads as TGTGCCAGCAGCCAGGAGGAGTTTCCTTGGCCCTACGAGCAGTACTTC. It codes for CASSQEEFPWPYEQYF.

The chain carries TRBV6-1 and TRBJ2-7; no reliable D call. Germline CDR1 and CDR2: MNHNS and SASEGT. Between the trimmed V and J ends, which lost 6 bases and 3 bases, there was a span of 6 bases. The CDR3 loop spans 11 amino acids. DNA of the CDR3: TGTGCCAGCAGAGAATACTACGAGCAGTACTTC. Its translation: CASREYYEQYF.

The V and J genes are TRBV30 and TRBJ2-7, with TRBD2 as a possible D gene (5 bases). This CDR3 is built from 12 residues. V lost 2 bases and J lost 6, with 11 bases in between. Germline assignment: CDR1 GTSNPN and CDR2 SVGIG (reference sequence). The CDR3 loop reads CAWSPLSGEQYF. In DNA form, the CDR3 reads TGTGCCTGGAGTCCCCTCAGCGGCGAGCAGTACTTC.

CDR3 in amino acids: CASSLREAFF. In DNA, the CDR3 is TGTGCCAGCAGCTTACGTGAAGCTTTCTTT. The chain is built from TRBV13 and TRBJ1-1; D gene unclear. Germline CDR1 is PRHDT and CDR2 is FYEKMQ (reference sequence). Trimming shortened V by 2 bases and J by 7 bases, and 2 bases separated the two germline ends. This CDR3 comprises 10 residues.

A note on this clone: Other DNA sequences in this specimen translate into the identical CDR3. The rearrangement uses TRBV5-1 and TRBJ1-2; no definite D call. V lost 0 bases to trimming and J lost 2 bases, with 5 bases between them. The CDR3 length is 13 residues. Per the germline V gene, CDR1 is SGHRS and CDR2 is YFSETQ. CDR3 sequence reads: CASSLGENYGYTF. The CDR3 nucleotides read TGCGCCAGCAGCTTGGGGGAAAACTATGGCTACACCTTC.

The chain links TRBV5-6 to TRBJ2-7; D gene ambiguous. This CDR3 spans 11 amino acids. V shed 2 bases and J shed 5 bases, with 5 bases lying between them. CDR1 is SGHDT, CDR2 YYEEEE, per germline. In DNA, the CDR3 is TGTGCCAGCAGCTTTAGCAACGAGCAGTACTTC. Amino acid sequence: CASSFSNEQYF.

The rearrangement uses TRBV7-9 and TRBJ1-1, with 9 positions matching TRBD1. From germline, CDR1 is SEHNR and CDR2 FQNEAQ (reference sequence). The CDR3 spans 15 residues. The V and J ends lost 4 bases and 5 bases, in that order; junction bases with no gene match: 8. CDR3: CASSSPGQGRTEAFF. CDR3 sequence (DNA): TGTGCCAGCAGCTCCCCCGGACAGGGGAGGACTGAAGCTTTCTTT.

The chain has TRBV9 and TRBJ2-1; a weak D match, TRBD1 (6 bases). The germline V gene has CDR1 SGDLS and CDR2 YYNGEE. There are 14 residues in the CDR3. The V end was cut by 6 bases, the J end by 0 bases, with 10 bases between. The CDR3: CASNLGGSYNEQFF. CDR3 coding DNA: TGTGCCAGCAACCTAGGGGGCTCCTACAATGAGCAGTTCTTC.

A note on this clone: Other DNA sequences within the sample encode an identical CDR3. The chain combines TRBV7-2 with TRBJ2-1; the D is unclear. The V and J ends lost 5 bases and 2 bases respectively, with 1 base between them. The germline V gene encodes CDR1 SGHTA and CDR2 FQGNSA. The CDR3 loop spans 11 amino acids. The CDR3 loop reads CASSPYNEQFF. DNA of the CDR3: TGTGCCAGCAGCCCCTACAATGAGCAGTTCTTC.

The rearrangement uses TRBV13 and TRBJ2-1; 11 nucleotides align to TRBD2. This CDR3 is 22 amino acids long. CDR1 is PRHDT and CDR2 is FYEKMQ in the germline V gene (reference sequence). Unmatched junction bases numbered 18, after V lost 2 bases and J lost 0 bases. The DNA for the CDR3 is TGTGCCAGCAGCTTACAGTCTAGCGGGGGGTCGACGGACGAGAGCTCCTACAATGAGCAGTTCTTC. It translates to CASSLQSSGGSTDESSYNEQFF. Looking up the rest from reference TRBV13 and TRBJ2-1 gives the full variable domain: AAGVIQSPRHLIKEKRETATLKCYPIPRHDTVYWYQQGPGQDPQFLISFYEKMQSDKGSIPDRFSAQQFSDYHSELNMSSLELGDSALYFCASSLQSSGGSTDESSYNEQFFGPGTRLTVL.

V is TRBV5-1 and J is TRBJ2-7; D unresolved. This CDR3 has 13 residues. V lost 3 bases, J lost 7 bases, and 14 bases lay in between. Germline CDR1 reads SGHRS; CDR2 reads YFSETQ. CDR3 DNA sequence: TGCGCCAGCAGCTCGCCCCCTGTTTTGGAGCAGTACTTC. Amino acids: CASSSPPVLEQYF.

This clone was counted only a few times. This rearrangement joins TRBV2 to TRBJ2-7, with unresolved D. V was shortened by 7 bases and J by 5 bases, with 12 bases between the two germline ends. This CDR3 contains 12 residues. Germline CDR1 reads SNHLY; CDR2 reads FYNNEI. CDR3 coding DNA: TGTGCCAGCAATGGGGTTGGCCACGAGCAGTACTTC. Its translation: CASNGVGHEQYF.

V gene TRBV9 combines with J gene TRBJ1-2; 8 nucleotides line up with TRBD1. The CDR3 is 16 amino acids. The germline V gene encodes CDR1 SGDLS and CDR2 YYNGEE. V dropped 5 bases and J dropped 4; count of bases not matched to a gene: 13. The CDR3 here is CASSPTPGGLGYGYTF. DNA for the CDR3: TGTGCCAGCAGTCCCACCCCAGGGGGCCTAGGCTATGGCTACACCTTC.

V and J are TRBV7-9 and TRBJ2-5, with D hard to call. The J call is uncertain, as TRBJ2-7 better fits the DNA end. This CDR3 is built from 14 residues. Germline CDR1 and CDR2: SEHNR and FQNEAQ (reference sequence). The CDR3 bases are TGTGCCAGCACCCCCTTGGGGTCCCTCTCCGAGCAGTACTTC. Amino acid sequence: CASTPLGSLSEQYF.

CDR3 residues: CAWSVRLSRGGQFNEQFF. The CDR3 DNA sequence: TGTGCCTGGAGTGTACGTCTCTCGCGGGGGGGCCAGTTCAATGAGCAGTTCTTC. This chain links TRBV30 with TRBJ2-1; TRBD2 matches at 9 bases. CDR3 length: 18 residues. V gave up 0 bases and J gave up 6 bases; unmatched junction bases: 15. The germline CDR1 and CDR2 sequences are GTSNPN and SVGIG (reference sequence).

The CDR3 region has the DNA TGTGCCAGCAGTTCCACTACCGACAGGGTAGGAGGCTACACCTTC. Its protein product is CASSSTTDRVGGYTF. The chain couples TRBV6-5 to TRBJ1-2, with 7 bases fitting TRBD1. CDR1 and CDR2 from the germline V gene are MNHEY and SVGAGI. This CDR3 has 15 amino acids. V lost 4 bases to trimming and J lost 8 bases; unmatched junction nucleotides: 13.

The chain carries TRBV5-1 and TRBJ2-3; D remains unclear. The V gene's germline CDR1 is SGHRS and CDR2 YFSETQ. This CDR3 is 14 amino acids long. The V gene lost 0 bases and the J gene lost 3 bases, with 8 bases spanning the gap. The CDR3 reads CASSLGKGTDTQYF. CDR3 coding DNA: TGCGCCAGCAGCTTGGGAAAAGGAACAGATACGCAGTATTTT. Using reference TRBV5-1 and TRBJ2-3 for the parts outside the CDR3, the full variable domain is KAGVTQTPRYLIKTRGQQVTLSCSPISGHRSVSWYQQTPGQGLQFLFEYFSETQRNKGNFPGRFSGRQFSNSRSEMNVSTLELGDSALYLCASSLGKGTDTQYFGPGTRLTVL.

The chain has TRBV12-5 and TRBJ1-4; 7 nucleotides align to TRBD1. There are 11 residues in the CDR3. Unmatched junction bases numbered 8, after V lost 5 bases and J lost 17 bases. Per germline, CDR1 LGHNT and CDR2 FRNRAP. The CDR3 DNA reads TGTGCTAGTGGTAACAGGGGCCCCCCATTTTTT. As protein: CASGNRGPPFF.

The genes are TRBV7-9 and TRBJ2-4; D could derive from TRBD1 or TRBD2 (5 bases each). V was shortened by 0 bases and J by 1 base, with 7 bases between the two germline ends. CDR1 is SEHNR and CDR2 is FQNEAQ in the germline V gene (reference sequence). This CDR3 is 15 amino acids long. This CDR3 reads CASSLAGVAKNIQYF. Written as DNA, the CDR3 is TGTGCCAGCAGCTTAGCGGGGGTGGCCAAAAACATTCAGTACTTC.

CDR3 DNA: TGTGCCCTCAGCTCAGTCGGAGTCTATGGCTACACCTTC. Translated, it gives CALSSVGVYGYTF. The chain is built from TRBV7-9 and TRBJ1-2; D gene uncertain. The CDR3 totals 13 residues. V was shortened by 11 bases and J by 4 bases, with 17 bases between the two germline ends. Germline V gene lookup returns CDR1 SEHNR and CDR2 FQNEAQ (reference sequence).